These 20 T cell receptor beta chains originate from one sample sequenced in a study of cytomegalovirus exposure and HLA in healthy donors. Primers for the PCR totalled 60 Vbeta and 13 Jbeta. Profiling relied on immunoSEQ multiplex PCR, and the TCRdb table lists in-frame clones only, not all of them. The data hold 160,000 or so clones, with about 79% observed a single time. Specimen: PBMCs. The receptor set was obtained from a man between 50 and 59 years old in good health and CMV-seropositive.

This sequence joins TRBV15 and TRBJ2-5; TRBD2 aligns across 8 bases. The CDR3 covers 17 residues. J gave up 4 bases and V 5 bases, and 15 bases lay outside the gene matches. The germline CDR1 and CDR2 sequences are LNHNV and YYDKDF (reference sequence). This CDR3 reads CATSLPRRSGSGETQYF. In DNA form, the CDR3 reads TGTGCCACCAGCTTACCGAGAAGGAGCGGGAGCGGAGAGACCCAGTACTTC.

This sequence joins TRBV5-1 and TRBJ2-5; TRBD2 agrees at 7 bases. V was clipped by 0 bases and J by 3 bases; unmatched bases: 14. This CDR3 region has 18 residues. The germline V gene has CDR1 SGHRS and CDR2 YFSETQ. Here the CDR3 reads CASSLARGFAGAKETQYF. CDR3 DNA sequence: TGCGCCAGCAGCTTGGCCCGGGGCTTTGCGGGAGCGAAAGAGACCCAGTACTTC. Full variable domain (remainder filled in from reference TRBV5-1 and TRBJ2-5): KAGVTQTPRYLIKTRGQQVTLSCSPISGHRSVSWYQQTPGQGLQFLFEYFSETQRNKGNFPGRFSGRQFSNSRSEMNVSTLELGDSALYLCASSLARGFAGAKETQYFGPGTRLLVL.

This clone was picked up a small number of times. The chain recombines TRBV10-3 with TRBJ2-3, with D possibly matching TRBD2 (5 bases). Germline values: CDR1 ENHRY, CDR2 SYGVKD. CDR3 length equals 14 residues. Between the trimmed V and J ends, which lost 4 bases and 5 bases, there was a span of 13 bases. Here the CDR3 DNA reads TGTGCCATCAGTGCCCAGACCGGGGTAGATACGCAGTATTTT. Translation gives CAISAQTGVDTQYF.

This chain links TRBV5-4 with TRBJ2-2, with 7 positions matching TRBD2. V gave up 2 bases and J gave up 3 bases; unmatched junction bases: 7. Germline V gives CDR1 SGHNT, CDR2 YYREEE (reference sequence). This CDR3 has 16 amino acids. CDR3 in DNA: TGTGCCAGCAGCTTAGGAGCGGGATATTACACCGGGGAGCTGTTTTTT. This encodes CASSLGAGYYTGELFF.

The V call is TRBV6-1, the J call TRBJ2-5, with TRBD2 matching 9 bases. The CDR3 runs to 17 residues. CDR1 and CDR2 (germline): MNHNS, SASEGT. The trim removed 3 bases at V and 2 bases at J, leaving 10 bases unmatched. This CDR3 reads CASSDPPLAGLQETQYF. In nucleotides, the CDR3 is TGTGCCAGCAGTGACCCACCACTAGCGGGTCTGCAAGAGACCCAGTACTTC.

V gene TRBV20-1 combines with J gene TRBJ2-1, with D perhaps TRBD2 (6 bases). This CDR3 has 11 amino acids. Trimming left V 8 bases short and J 6 bases short, with 11 bases between. The V gene's germline CDR1 is DFQATT and CDR2 SNEGSKA (reference sequence). This CDR3 is CSPGTPNEQFF. DNA for the CDR3: TGCAGTCCCGGGACTCCCAATGAGCAGTTCTTC.

Notes on this clone: Other DNA sequences in the same sample also yield this CDR3. The chain links TRBV6-1 to TRBJ1-6; D gene uncertain. This CDR3 is built from 14 residues. Germline CDR1 is MNHNS and CDR2 is SASEGT. V was trimmed by 3 bases and J by 7 bases, leaving 10 bases between them. CDR3 loop: CASSDSFRNSPLHF. The CDR3, as DNA: TGTGCCAGCAGTGATTCTTTCCGGAATTCACCCCTCCACTTT.

This clone was recorded once. The V gene is TRBV29-1, the J gene TRBJ2-1, with 10 bases matching TRBD2. This CDR3 comprises 17 residues. The V segment lost 6 bases and the J segment 1 base; nucleotides outside the gene matches: 12. CDR1 is SQVTM and CDR2 is ANQGSEA in the germline V gene. CDR3 DNA: TGCAGCGTCCAGGGGGTAGCGGGAGGTTATTCCTACAATGAGCAGTTCTTC. Translation: CSVQGVAGGYSYNEQFF.

V and J are TRBV6-5 and TRBJ1-2; D gene ambiguous. CDR1 MNHEY and CDR2 SVGAGI come from the germline V gene. This CDR3 region has 12 residues. Between the trimmed V and J ends, which lost 6 bases and 4 bases, there was a span of 9 bases. CDR3 in amino acids: CASSSTGYGYTF. The CDR3 bases are TGTGCCAGCAGCTCGACTGGCTATGGCTACACCTTC.

For the CDR3, the DNA is TGTGCCAGCAGCCAAGACGGGACTAAGTACTACGAGCAGTACTTC. Encoded protein: CASSQDGTKYYEQYF. The gene calls are TRBV9 and TRBJ2-7, with 7 bases identical to TRBD2. There are 15 residues in the CDR3. From germline, CDR1 is SGDLS and CDR2 YYNGEE. The V gene end was trimmed by 4 bases and the J gene end by 3 bases; junction bases not matched to a gene: 10.

The chain combines TRBV2 with TRBJ1-5; D remains ambiguous. CDR1 and CDR2 (germline): SNHLY, FYNNEI. With 0 bases removed from V and 2 bases from J, the gap between germline ends came to 8 bases. The CDR3 sequence is 15 residues long. The DNA of the CDR3 is TGTGCCAGCAGTGAAGCGCGCGGGGGCAATCAGCCCCAGCATTTT. Translated: CASSEARGGNQPQHF.

By share, this clone counts as medium-sized. The chain joins TRBV11-3 to TRBJ2-1, with TRBD2 as a possible D gene (6 bases). Trimming took 1 base from V and 1 from J, leaving 11 bases between them. The CDR3 length is 16 residues. Per the germline V gene, CDR1 is SGHNT and CDR2 is YENEEA. CDR3 DNA sequence: TGTGCCAGCAGCTTAGTCGGGAGTGGGTCCTACAATGAGCAGTTCTTC. Encoded protein: CASSLVGSGSYNEQFF. The full variable domain, in which reference TRBV11-3 and TRBJ2-1 provide the parts outside the CDR3, is EAGVVQSPRYKIIEKKQPVAFWCNPISGHNTLYWYLQNLGQGPELLIRYENEEAVDDSQLPKDRFSAERLKGVDSTLKIQPAELGDSAVYLCASSLVGSGSYNEQFFGPGTRLTVL.

V usage is TRBV6-1 and J usage is TRBJ1-4; D is undetermined. Germline V lookup: CDR1 MNHNS, CDR2 SASEGT. The V gene lost 4 bases and the J gene lost 9 bases, with 9 bases spanning the gap. This CDR3 has 12 residues. The CDR3 loop reads CASSAIEQKLFF. In DNA, the CDR3 is TGTGCCAGCAGTGCCATCGAGCAAAAACTGTTTTTT.

This chain uses TRBV6-5 with TRBJ2-1, with D maybe TRBD2 (5 bases). V was clipped by 5 bases and J by 9 bases, with 17 bases between them. The CDR3 runs 14 residues. The germline CDR1 and CDR2 sequences are MNHEY and SVGAGI. The CDR3 coding sequence is TGTGCCAGCAGTCCCGGGATATACAAGGGTGAGCAGTTCTTC. It yields the protein CASSPGIYKGEQFF.

This clone was detected only a few times. The rearrangement joins TRBV4-1 to TRBJ2-1, with D maybe TRBD2 (6 bases). CDR1 is MGHRA and CDR2 is YSYEKL in the germline V gene. V lost 3 bases, J lost 3 bases, and 9 bases lay in between. The CDR3 consists of 14 residues. CDR3 in amino acids: CASSQGLLYNEQFF. CDR3 DNA: TGCGCCAGCAGCCAGGGACTCCTCTACAATGAGCAGTTCTTC.

The genes are TRBV14 and TRBJ2-1, with TRBD1 identical over 9 bases. The CDR3 sequence is 16 residues long. With V trimmed by 4 bases and J by 8 bases, 12 bases remained unmatched. The germline CDR1 and CDR2 sequences are SGHDN and FVKESK. The CDR3 protein is CASSLRRGTGYDEQFF. In DNA form, the CDR3 reads TGTGCCAGCAGCCTACGCCGGGGGACAGGGTACGATGAGCAGTTCTTC.

The chain couples TRBV28 to TRBJ1-2; a weak D match, TRBD1 (6 bases). The germline V and J ends were trimmed by 8 bases and 7 bases, with 11 bases remaining between them. Germline V gene lookup returns CDR1 MDHEN and CDR2 SYDVKM. This CDR3 contains 11 residues. For the CDR3, the DNA is TGTGCCAGCCGGACAGATGCTGGCTACACCTTC. Amino acid sequence: CASRTDAGYTF.

The V call is TRBV5-1, the J call TRBJ2-7; D possibly corresponds to TRBD1 (6 bases). Germline CDR1 SGHRS, CDR2 YFSETQ. With 1 base removed from V and 1 base from J, the gap between germline ends came to 9 bases. The CDR3 runs to 14 residues. In DNA form, the CDR3 reads TGCGCCAGCAGCTTGCCAGGGGATTCCTACGAGCAGTACTTC. It translates to CASSLPGDSYEQYF.

In DNA form, the CDR3 reads TGCGCCAGCAGCTTGGGGCAGGGGCACGAGCAGTACGTC. Translation: CASSLGQGHEQYV. The chain recombines TRBV5-1 with TRBJ2-7; D might be TRBD1 (6 bases). V lost 0 bases, J lost 5 bases, and 9 bases lay in between. Germline V lookup: CDR1 SGHRS, CDR2 YFSETQ. The CDR3 is 13 amino acids.

This clone was seen more than once but under ten times. This chain joins TRBV6-5 and TRBJ2-3; D is perhaps TRBD1 (6 bases). Trimming cost V 2 bases and J 2 bases, with 14 bases left between them. The CDR3 runs 16 residues. The V gene's germline CDR1 is MNHEY and CDR2 SVGAGI. In DNA, the CDR3 is TGTGCCAGCAGTTACGGGGAACAGGGTACCACAGATACGCAGTATTTT. Amino acids: CASSYGEQGTTDTQYF.